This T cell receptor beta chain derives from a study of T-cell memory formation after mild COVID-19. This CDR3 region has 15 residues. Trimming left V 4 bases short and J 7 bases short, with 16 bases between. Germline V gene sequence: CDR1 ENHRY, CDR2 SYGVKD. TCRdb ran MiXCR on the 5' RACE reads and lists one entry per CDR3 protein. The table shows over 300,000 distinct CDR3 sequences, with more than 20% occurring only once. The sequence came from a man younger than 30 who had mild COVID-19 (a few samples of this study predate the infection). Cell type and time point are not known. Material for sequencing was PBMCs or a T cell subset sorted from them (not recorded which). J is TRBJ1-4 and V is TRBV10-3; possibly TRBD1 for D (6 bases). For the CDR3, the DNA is TGTGCCATCAGTGTCTCGACAGGAGGTAGTGAAAAACTGTTTTTT. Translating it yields CAISVSTGGSEKLFF.